This T cell receptor beta chain came from a study of Ad26.COV2.S vaccination and SARS-CoV-2 variants. At the level of the study: COV1001, an Ad26.COV2.S trial, supplied this vaccine-arm donor.

The CDR3 is 15 amino acids. J gave up 6 bases and V 5 bases, and 10 bases lay outside the gene matches. CDR1 is SGHTS and CDR2 is YDEGEE in the germline V gene. Findings of the study overall: Recipients of vaccine and of placebo showed similar breadth of their non-spike TCR repertoires. Spike-specific TCR breadth ran higher among vaccine recipients than placebo recipients.

Treatment in this sample: 15 to 20 received Ad26.COV2.S at low or high dose, single or two shots; roughly five received placebo; per-sample allocation not given. Material that was analyzed had been drawn on day 63 after the first vaccine or placebo injection. The study used a vaccine consisting of an Ad26 vector that expressed Wuhan-strain SARS-CoV-2 spike. As regards this clone: What it recognizes is unknown.

Clones were read by immunoSEQ multiplex PCR, and TCRdb kept only the in-frame ones, dropping some. The sample has 350,000 to 450,000 clones, about 80% seen once. V and J are TRBV5-8 and TRBJ1-5, with 8 bases that match TRBD1. The clonotype originates from a person aged 18-65 years who received the Ad26.COV2.S COVID-19 vaccine or a placebo. The sequencing used peripheral blood, collected in a trial of Ad26.COV2.S vaccine versus placebo. The CDR3 DNA reads as TGTGCCAGCAGTCTTATTCAGGGGGCTCGTCAGCCCCAGCATTTT. Its protein product is CASSLIQGARQPQHF.